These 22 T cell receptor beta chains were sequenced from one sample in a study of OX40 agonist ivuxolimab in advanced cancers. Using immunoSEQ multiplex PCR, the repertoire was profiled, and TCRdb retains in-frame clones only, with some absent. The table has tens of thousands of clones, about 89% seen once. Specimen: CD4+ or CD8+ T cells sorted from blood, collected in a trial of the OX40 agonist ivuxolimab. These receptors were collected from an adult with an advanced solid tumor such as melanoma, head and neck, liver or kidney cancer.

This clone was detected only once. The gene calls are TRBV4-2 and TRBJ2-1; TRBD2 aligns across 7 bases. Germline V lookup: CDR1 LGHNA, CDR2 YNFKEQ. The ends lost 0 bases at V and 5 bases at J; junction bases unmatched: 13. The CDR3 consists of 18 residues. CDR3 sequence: CASSQETPRDYDNNEQFF. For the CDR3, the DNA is TGTGCCAGCAGCCAAGAAACACCCCGGGACTACGATAACAATGAGCAGTTCTTC.

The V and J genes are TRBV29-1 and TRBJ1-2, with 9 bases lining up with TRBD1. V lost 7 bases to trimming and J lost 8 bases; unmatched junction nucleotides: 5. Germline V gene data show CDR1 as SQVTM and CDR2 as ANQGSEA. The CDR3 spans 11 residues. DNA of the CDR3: TGCAGCGCTACGGACAGGGGAGGCTACACCTTC. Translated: CSATDRGGYTF.

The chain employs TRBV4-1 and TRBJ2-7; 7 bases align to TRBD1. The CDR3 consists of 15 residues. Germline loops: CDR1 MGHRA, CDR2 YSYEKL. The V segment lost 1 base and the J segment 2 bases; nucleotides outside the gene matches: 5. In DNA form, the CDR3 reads TGCGCCAGCAGCCAAGCGCCCGGGACAGCCTACGAGCAGTACTTC. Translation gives CASSQAPGTAYEQYF.

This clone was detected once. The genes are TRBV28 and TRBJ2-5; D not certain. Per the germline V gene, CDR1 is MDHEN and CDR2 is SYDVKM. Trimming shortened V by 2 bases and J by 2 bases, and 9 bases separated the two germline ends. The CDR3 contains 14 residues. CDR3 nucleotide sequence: TGTGCCAGCAGTTTAAGAGGAAGTCAAGAGACCCAGTACTTC. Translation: CASSLRGSQETQYF.

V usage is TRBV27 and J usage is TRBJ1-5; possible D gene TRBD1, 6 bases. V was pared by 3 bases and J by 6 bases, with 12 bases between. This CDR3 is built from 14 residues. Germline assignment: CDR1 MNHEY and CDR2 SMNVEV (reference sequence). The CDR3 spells CASSLGGAGQPQHF. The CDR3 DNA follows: TGTGCCAGCAGTTTGGGGGGGGCAGGTCAGCCCCAGCATTTT.

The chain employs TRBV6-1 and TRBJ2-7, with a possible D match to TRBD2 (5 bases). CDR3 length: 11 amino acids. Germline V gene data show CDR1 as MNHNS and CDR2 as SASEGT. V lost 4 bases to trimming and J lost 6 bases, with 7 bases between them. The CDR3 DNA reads TGTGCCAGCAGTGCGGGGTTCGAGCAGTACTTC. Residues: CASSAGFEQYF.

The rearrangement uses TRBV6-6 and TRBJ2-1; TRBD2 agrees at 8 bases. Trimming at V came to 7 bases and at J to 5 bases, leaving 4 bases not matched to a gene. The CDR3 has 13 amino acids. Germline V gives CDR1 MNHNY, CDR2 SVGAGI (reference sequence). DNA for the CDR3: TGTGCCAGCAAACTAGCGGAAAACAATGAGCAGTTCTTC. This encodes CASKLAENNEQFF.

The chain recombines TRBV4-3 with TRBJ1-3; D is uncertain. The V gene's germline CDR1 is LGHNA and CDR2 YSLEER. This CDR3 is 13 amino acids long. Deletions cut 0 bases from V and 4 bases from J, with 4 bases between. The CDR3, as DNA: TGCGCCAGCAGCCAAGAACAGGGAAACACCATATATTTT. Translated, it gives CASSQEQGNTIYF.

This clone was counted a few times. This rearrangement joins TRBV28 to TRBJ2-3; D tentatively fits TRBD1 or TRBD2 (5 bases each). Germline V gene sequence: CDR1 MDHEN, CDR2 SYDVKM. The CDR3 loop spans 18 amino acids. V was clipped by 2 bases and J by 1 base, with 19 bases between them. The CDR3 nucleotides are TGTGCCAGCAGTTTAGGGACCGAAACTCTCGCTCGCACAGATACGCAGTATTTT. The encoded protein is CASSLGTETLARTDTQYF.

CDR3 DNA sequence: TGTGCCAGCAGCTTAGACTGGCGGGGCCTTGGGGGTGAGCAGTACTTC. This encodes CASSLDWRGLGGEQYF. The rearrangement uses TRBV7-8 and TRBJ2-7; possibly TRBD2 for D (6 bases). Germline V gene lookup returns CDR1 SGHVS and CDR2 FQNEAQ. The V and J ends lost 1 base and 7 bases respectively, with 20 bases between them. The CDR3 runs 16 residues.

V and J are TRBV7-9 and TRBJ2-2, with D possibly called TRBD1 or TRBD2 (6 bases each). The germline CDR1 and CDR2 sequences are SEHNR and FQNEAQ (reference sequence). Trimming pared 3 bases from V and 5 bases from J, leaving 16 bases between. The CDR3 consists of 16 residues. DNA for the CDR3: TGTGCCAGCAGCTTTCAGGGGACTTCAACTACCGGGGAGCTGTTTTTT. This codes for CASSFQGTSTTGELFF.

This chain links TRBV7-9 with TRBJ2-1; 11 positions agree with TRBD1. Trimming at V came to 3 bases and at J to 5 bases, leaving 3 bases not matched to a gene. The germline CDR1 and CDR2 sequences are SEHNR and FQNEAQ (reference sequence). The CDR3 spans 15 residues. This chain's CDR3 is CASSLGQGDNNEQFF. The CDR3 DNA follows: TGTGCCAGCAGCTTGGGACAGGGGGATAACAATGAGCAGTTCTTC.

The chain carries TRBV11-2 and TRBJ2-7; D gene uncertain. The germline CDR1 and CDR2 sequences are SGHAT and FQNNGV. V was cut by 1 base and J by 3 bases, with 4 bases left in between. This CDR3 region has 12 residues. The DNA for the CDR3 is TGTGCCAGCAGCTTAGGCCTCTACGAGCAGTACTTC. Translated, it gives CASSLGLYEQYF.

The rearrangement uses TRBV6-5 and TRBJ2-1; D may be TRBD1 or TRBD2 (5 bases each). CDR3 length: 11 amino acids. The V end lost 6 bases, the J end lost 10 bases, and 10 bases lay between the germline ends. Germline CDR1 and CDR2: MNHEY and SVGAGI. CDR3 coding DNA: TGTGCCAGCAGCCCCGGGACGGAGCAGTTCTTC. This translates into CASSPGTEQFF.

The CDR3 region has the DNA TGTGCCAGCAGCGATGGGACAGGCGGCGAGACCCAGTACTTC. Protein: CASSDGTGGETQYF. This chain joins TRBV7-9 and TRBJ2-5; TRBD1 aligns across 8 bases. CDR3 length equals 14 residues. CDR1 and CDR2 (germline): SEHNR, FQNEAQ (reference sequence). V was clipped by 5 bases and J by 5 bases; unmatched bases: 7.

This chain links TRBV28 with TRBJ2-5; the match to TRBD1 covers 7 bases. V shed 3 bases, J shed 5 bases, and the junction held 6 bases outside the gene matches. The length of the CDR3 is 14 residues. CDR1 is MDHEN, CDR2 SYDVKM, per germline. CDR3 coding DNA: TGTGCCAGCAGTTTGAGGGGGCCTGGCGAGACCCAGTACTTC. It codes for CASSLRGPGETQYF.

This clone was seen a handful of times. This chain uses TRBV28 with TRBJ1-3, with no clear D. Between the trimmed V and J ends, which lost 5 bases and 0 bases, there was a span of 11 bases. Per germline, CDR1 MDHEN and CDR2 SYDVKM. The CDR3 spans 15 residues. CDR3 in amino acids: CASSPMSDSGNTIYF. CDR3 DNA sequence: TGTGCCAGCAGTCCCATGTCCGACTCTGGAAACACCATATATTTT.

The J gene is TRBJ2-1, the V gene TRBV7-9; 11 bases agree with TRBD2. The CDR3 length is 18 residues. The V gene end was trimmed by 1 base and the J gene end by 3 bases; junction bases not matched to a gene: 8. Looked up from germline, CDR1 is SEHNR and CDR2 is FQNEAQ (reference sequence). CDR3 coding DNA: TGTGCCAGCAGCTTAGTGGGGGGACTAGCGGACCTCTACAATGAGCAGTTCTTC. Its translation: CASSLVGGLADLYNEQFF.

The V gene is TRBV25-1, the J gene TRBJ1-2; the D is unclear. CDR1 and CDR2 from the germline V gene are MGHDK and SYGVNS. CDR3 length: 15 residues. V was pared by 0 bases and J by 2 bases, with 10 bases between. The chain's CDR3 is CASSEYPGGNYGYTF. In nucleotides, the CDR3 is TGTGCCAGCAGTGAATATCCCGGCGGGAACTATGGCTACACCTTC.

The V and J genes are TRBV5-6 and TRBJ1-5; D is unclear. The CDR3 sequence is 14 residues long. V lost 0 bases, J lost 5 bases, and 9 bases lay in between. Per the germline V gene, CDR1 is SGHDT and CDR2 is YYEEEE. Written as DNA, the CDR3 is TGTGCCAGCAGCTTGGGTTCCAACGATCAGCCCCAGCATTTT. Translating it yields CASSLGSNDQPQHF.

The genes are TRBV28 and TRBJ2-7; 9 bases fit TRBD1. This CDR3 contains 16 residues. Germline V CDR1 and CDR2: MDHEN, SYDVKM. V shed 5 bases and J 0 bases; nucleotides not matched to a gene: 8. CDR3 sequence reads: CASSLPGQGLSYEQYF. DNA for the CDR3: TGTGCCAGCAGTCTCCCGGGACAGGGTCTCTCCTACGAGCAGTACTTC.

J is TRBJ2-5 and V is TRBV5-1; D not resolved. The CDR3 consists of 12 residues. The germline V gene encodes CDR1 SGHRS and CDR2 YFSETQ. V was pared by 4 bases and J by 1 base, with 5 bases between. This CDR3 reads CASSKGQETQYF. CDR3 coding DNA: TGCGCCAGCAGCAAAGGCCAAGAGACCCAGTACTTC.